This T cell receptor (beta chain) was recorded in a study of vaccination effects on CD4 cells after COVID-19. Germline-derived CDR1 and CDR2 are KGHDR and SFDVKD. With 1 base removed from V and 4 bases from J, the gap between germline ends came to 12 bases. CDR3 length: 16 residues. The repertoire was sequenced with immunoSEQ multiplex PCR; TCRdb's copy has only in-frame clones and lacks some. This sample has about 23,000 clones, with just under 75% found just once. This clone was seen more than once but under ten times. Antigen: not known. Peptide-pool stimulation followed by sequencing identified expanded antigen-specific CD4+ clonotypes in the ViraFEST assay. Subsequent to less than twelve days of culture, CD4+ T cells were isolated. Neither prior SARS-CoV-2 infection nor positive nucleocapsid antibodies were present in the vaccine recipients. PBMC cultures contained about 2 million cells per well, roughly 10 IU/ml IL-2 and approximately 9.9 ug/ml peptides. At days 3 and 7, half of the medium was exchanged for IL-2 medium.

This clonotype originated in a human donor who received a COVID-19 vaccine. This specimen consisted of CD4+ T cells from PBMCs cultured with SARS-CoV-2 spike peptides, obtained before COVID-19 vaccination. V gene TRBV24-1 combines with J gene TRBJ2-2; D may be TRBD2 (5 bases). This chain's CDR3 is CATSDFVTAGTGELFF. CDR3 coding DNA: TGTGCCACCAGTGATTTCGTGACGGCGGGCACCGGGGAGCTGTTTTTT.